Following are 27 T cell receptor beta chains from one sample sequenced in a study of regulatory T cells in long-lasting Graves disease. Time point of the sample: newly diagnosed GD, antithyroid drugs for less than 3 months. Researchers made the TCR library from RNA that was extracted from PBMCs. HTBI primers from iRepertoire and Arm-PCR of CDR3 regions yielded the TCR beta libraries. TCRdb reprocessed the multiplex PCR reads via MiXCR and lists one record per CDR3 protein. Of hundreds of thousands of distinct CDR3 sequences listed, about 16% are singletons. This sample also belongs to another study, concerning T cells in Graves' hyperthyroidism and ophthalmopathy.

Sequences were derived from peripheral blood mononuclear cells (PBMCs), sampled at new diagnosis, from a patient treated with antithyroid drugs. All receptors come from a man aged 18 to 29 with Graves disease.

This clonotype was seen many times. The chain couples TRBV10-3 to TRBJ2-5; a possible D gene is TRBD1 (6 bases). This CDR3 has 14 residues. V lost 3 bases, J lost 5 bases, and 13 bases lay in between. Germline-derived CDR1 and CDR2 are ENHRY and SYGVKD. The CDR3 sequence is CAISDPQGWETQYF. As DNA, the CDR3 is TGTGCCATCAGTGACCCACAGGGCTGGGAGACCCAGTACTTC.

In the case of this clonotype: This may be a read error: a much more frequent sequence differs by one nucleotide. The genes are TRBV28 and TRBJ1-6; D call uncertain. The CDR3 has 16 residues. The germline V gene has CDR1 MDHEN and CDR2 SYDVKM. This CDR3 is CAHRGSGSSYNSPLHF. Written as DNA, the CDR3 is TGTGCACACCGGGGAAGTGGCAGCTCCTATAATTCACCCCTCCACTTT.

A few counts support this clonotype. The chain links TRBV6-1 to TRBJ1-5; 7 positions agree with TRBD1. The length of the CDR3 is 15 residues. The germline CDR1 and CDR2 sequences are MNHNS and SASEGT. Unmatched junction bases numbered 7, after V lost 5 bases and J lost 3 bases. The CDR3 is CASSPQGQPNQPQHF. The CDR3 bases are TGTGCCAGCAGTCCGCAGGGACAGCCCAATCAGCCCCAGCATTTT.

To note about this clonotype: The conserved final phenylalanine or tryptophan is absent from the CDR3, which likely points to a read error. The chain uses TRBV28 and TRBJ1-1; possible D gene TRBD1, 5 bases. CDR3 length: 13 amino acids. Trimming pared 7 bases from V and 0 bases from J, leaving 9 bases between. From germline, CDR1 is MDHEN and CDR2 SYDVKM. In nucleotides, the CDR3 is TGTGCCAGCACCACGGGGGTGAACACTGAAGCTTTCTCT. Protein: CASTTGVNTEAFS.

This clonotype was detected many times. The chain employs TRBV3-1 and TRBJ2-7; D is undetermined. The CDR3 contains 12 residues. Germline CDR1 is LGHDT and CDR2 is YNNKEL (reference sequence). The ends were cut back, 8 bases at V and 0 bases at J, with 8 bases in the middle. CDR3 bases: TGTGCCAGCTCACAAGTCTCCTACGAGCAGTACTTC. Its translation is CASSQVSYEQYF.

In its sample, this clonotype was seen many times. The J gene is TRBJ2-1, the V gene TRBV2; 9 nucleotides line up with TRBD2. After removal of 5 bases from V and 8 bases from J, the junction contained 7 bases not matched to a gene. Germline V gene lookup returns CDR1 SNHLY and CDR2 FYNNEI. This CDR3 contains 14 residues. CDR3 in DNA: TGTGCCAGCAGTTTAGCGGGAGTGACTGATGAGCAGTTCTTC. This translates into CASSLAGVTDEQFF.

This clonotype was seen repeatedly, ten times or more. CDR3 region: CASSLREAPYNEQFF. The CDR3, as DNA: TGCGCCAGCAGCCTCAGGGAAGCACCCTACAATGAGCAGTTCTTC. This rearrangement joins TRBV10-2 to TRBJ2-1; possibly TRBD1 for D (5 bases). V was shortened by 6 bases and J by 2 bases, with 14 bases between the two germline ends. In germline, CDR1 is WSHSY, CDR2 SAAADI. The CDR3 extends over 15 amino acids.

This chain links TRBV5-4 with TRBJ2-7; 9 bases are a match to TRBD2. The CDR3 contains 13 residues. V dropped 2 bases and J dropped 6; count of bases not matched to a gene: 3. Germline loops: CDR1 SGHNT, CDR2 YYREEE (reference sequence). DNA for the CDR3: TGTGCCAGCAGCTTTCGCGGGAGGGTCGAGCAGTACTTC. Translating it yields CASSFRGRVEQYF.

Concerning this clonotype: Possible read error: a much larger clone is one base away. The chain joins TRBV7-9 to TRBJ2-1; the match to TRBD2 covers 8 bases. The CDR3 loop spans 18 amino acids. Germline lookup yields CDR1 SEHNR and CDR2 FQNEAQ (reference sequence). The CDR3 DNA reads TGTGCCAGCAGCTCCGCCCCTACGGGAGGGTCCCCCTACAATGAGCAGTCCTTC. Protein: CASSSAPTGGSPYNEQSF.

This clonotype has a single count. With a far larger clone one base away, a read error is the likely cause. The V and J genes are TRBV2 and TRBJ2-1; 11 bases are a match to TRBD2. The better agreement between TRBJ2-5 and the DNA end casts doubt on the J call. The germline V gene has CDR1 SNHLY and CDR2 FYNNEI. This CDR3 spans 15 amino acids. CDR3 nucleotide sequence: TGTGCCAGCACCGACCAGACTAGCGGGATGGGGACCCAGTACTTC. Amino acid sequence: CASTDQTSGMGTQYF.

This clonotype was counted many times. The V and J genes are TRBV6-2 or TRBV6-3 and TRBJ2-1; 10 bases fit TRBD2. The V and J ends lost 0 bases and 0 bases, in that order; junction bases with no gene match: 5. CDR1 is MNHEY and CDR2 is SVGEGT in the germline V gene. CDR3 size: 18 residues. CDR3 nucleotides: TGTGCCAGCAGTTACTCGCTGCTAGCGGGAGACTCCTACAATGAGCAGTTCTTC. Its translation is CASSYSLLAGDSYNEQFF.

Many counts were recorded for this clonotype. The chain combines TRBV11-2 with TRBJ2-1; D remains ambiguous. With the DNA end fitting TRBJ2-5 better, the J assignment may be wrong. Germline CDR1 reads SGHAT; CDR2 reads FQNNGV. CDR3 length: 14 amino acids. The CDR3 DNA sequence: TGTGCCAGCAGCTTAAGGTTTACAGAAGAGACCCAGTACTTC. Protein sequence: CASSLRFTEETQYF.

This clonotype was picked up many times. The chain has TRBV20-1 and TRBJ2-1; possible D gene TRBD2, 6 bases. V gave up 5 bases and J gave up 0 bases, with 11 bases separating them. The V gene's germline CDR1 is DFQATT and CDR2 SNEGSKA (reference sequence). The CDR3 has 14 amino acids. CDR3 sequence: CSAVAGSSYNEQFF. In nucleotides, the CDR3 is TGCAGTGCTGTGGCGGGGAGCTCCTACAATGAGCAGTTCTTC.

This clonotype was counted between two and nine times. The CDR3 nucleotides are TGTGCCAGCAGCTTAGCCTGGACAGGGGGCGGAGGCAAAAACATTCAGTACTTC. This codes for CASSLAWTGGGGKNIQYF. This chain connects TRBV7-8 to TRBJ2-4; 11 positions agree with TRBD1. From germline, CDR1 is SGHVS and CDR2 FQNEAQ. CDR3 length: 18 residues. J lost 3 bases, V lost 0 bases, and 7 bases had no gene match.

This clonotype was counted many times. The chain recombines TRBV6-2 or TRBV6-3 with TRBJ2-3, with D perhaps matching TRBD2 (5 bases). CDR3 length equals 14 residues. Germline CDR1 and CDR2: MNHEY and SVGEGT. Trimming left V 7 bases short and J 0 bases short, with 11 bases between. CDR3 amino acids: CASTRTFSTDTQYF. The CDR3 coding sequence is TGTGCCAGCACTCGGACTTTTAGCACAGATACGCAGTATTTT.

This clonotype was observed many times. This chain connects TRBV30 to TRBJ1-1; no clear D. CDR1 is GTSNPN and CDR2 is SVGIG in the germline V gene (reference sequence). The CDR3 runs 13 residues. V was trimmed by 0 bases and J by 0 bases, leaving 5 bases between them. The CDR3, as DNA: TGTGCCTGGAGTGTCACGGTGAACACTGAAGCTTTCTTT. It translates to CAWSVTVNTEAFF.

At least ten counts were recorded for this clonotype. The chain has TRBV6-2 or TRBV6-3 and TRBJ2-2, with 7 nucleotides matching TRBD2. The CDR3 spans 16 residues. CDR1 and CDR2 from the germline V gene are MNHEY and SVGEGT. V was clipped by 0 bases and J by 1 base; unmatched bases: 2. The CDR3 DNA sequence: TGTGCCAGCAGTTACTCTGCGGGGGTGAACACCGGGGAGCTGTTTTTT. The encoded protein is CASSYSAGVNTGELFF.

This clonotype was counted many times. The V and J genes are TRBV5-4 and TRBJ1-1; 9 bases agree with TRBD1. Per germline, CDR1 SGHNT and CDR2 YYREEE (reference sequence). V was clipped by 4 bases and J by 4 bases; unmatched bases: 2. This CDR3 spans 13 amino acids. The chain's CDR3 is CASSATGGTEAFF. The CDR3 nucleotides read TGTGCCAGCAGCGCGACAGGGGGCACTGAAGCTTTCTTT.

This clonotype occurred many times. V usage is TRBV3-1 and J usage is TRBJ2-7, with TRBD2 matching over 12 bases. With 3 bases clipped from V and 0 bases from J, the junction kept 6 bases outside the gene matches. The CDR3 is 17 residues long. Germline CDR1 LGHDT, CDR2 YNNKEL (reference sequence). The CDR3 DNA reads TGTGCCAGCAGCCAGAGGACTAGCGGGGTCAGCTCCTACGAGCAGTACTTC. Translating it yields CASSQRTSGVSSYEQYF.

This clonotype came up many times. The CDR3 region has the DNA TGTGCCAGCAGTTTAGGGGGGGTTAGCAATCAGCCCCAGCATTTT. This sequence encodes CASSLGGVSNQPQHF. The V call is TRBV27, the J call TRBJ1-5; maybe TRBD1 (5 bases). The CDR3 sequence is 15 residues long. V was shortened by 2 bases and J by 0 bases, with 8 bases between the two germline ends. Per germline, CDR1 MNHEY and CDR2 SMNVEV (reference sequence).

This clonotype appeared a few times. V gene TRBV10-3 combines with J gene TRBJ1-5, with unresolved D. The germline CDR1 and CDR2 sequences are ENHRY and SYGVKD. CDR3 length equals 14 residues. Trimming shortened V by 9 bases and J by 3 bases, and 15 bases separated the two germline ends. CDR3 sequence: CAIASEGNNQPQHF. CDR3 bases: TGTGCCATAGCGAGTGAGGGTAACAATCAGCCCCAGCATTTT.

This clonotype occurred many times. The chain is built from TRBV11-2 and TRBJ2-3, with D unclear. The V gene lost 5 bases and the J gene lost 3 bases, with 6 bases spanning the gap. The germline CDR1 and CDR2 sequences are SGHAT and FQNNGV. This CDR3 has 12 amino acids. Written as DNA, the CDR3 is TGTGCCAGCAGCACCCGAACAGATACGCAGTATTTT. Translating gives CASSTRTDTQYF.

This clonotype was counted many times. V gene TRBV2 combines with J gene TRBJ1-1; D perhaps matches TRBD1 (6 bases). Germline CDR1 reads SNHLY; CDR2 reads FYNNEI. V lost 3 bases and J 5 bases, leaving 16 bases between the germline ends. This CDR3 contains 15 residues. CDR3 DNA: TGTGCCAGCAGTGATTGGAAAGGGGGTATGACTGAAGCTTTCTTT. Amino acids: CASSDWKGGMTEAFF.

V is TRBV18 and J is TRBJ1-5; tentatively, D is TRBD1 (5 bases). Between the trimmed V and J ends, which lost 2 bases and 6 bases, there was a span of 11 bases. Germline V gene sequence: CDR1 KGHSH, CDR2 LQKENI. The CDR3 runs to 14 residues. The CDR3 DNA reads as TGTGCCAGCTCACCAAGGAGGGGTACTCAGCCCCAGCATTTT. Its translation is CASSPRRGTQPQHF.

This clonotype was counted a few times. An end of the junction does not agree with germline; a read error may underlie this. V usage is TRBV28 and J usage is TRBJ2-1, with 13 bases identical to TRBD2. The CDR3 sequence is 16 residues long. CDR1 is MDHEN, CDR2 SYDVKM, per germline. The CDR3 coding sequence is TGTGCCAGCAGGGAGACTAGCGGGAGGTCCTACAATGAGCAGCTCTTC. This sequence encodes CASRETSGRSYNEQLF. The full variable domain, its missing parts supplied by reference TRBV28 and TRBJ2-1, is DVKVTQSSRYLVKRTGEKVFLECVQDMDHENMFWYRQDPGLGLRLIYFSYDVKMKEKGDIPEGYSVSREKKERFSLILESASTNQTSMYLCASRETSGRSYNEQLFGPGTRLTVL.

The J gene is TRBJ2-4, the V gene TRBV4-1; 10 nucleotides align to TRBD1. CDR3 size: 16 residues. V dropped 6 bases and J dropped 8; count of bases not matched to a gene: 13. Germline loops: CDR1 MGHRA, CDR2 YSYEKL. CDR3 DNA: TGCGCCAGCAGGCGGACAGGGGGTCAGAATTTTTACATTCAGTACTTC. Translated: CASRRTGGQNFYIQYF.

This clonotype was seen ten or more times. The rearrangement joins TRBV13 to TRBJ2-7; TRBD2 matches at 9 bases. J lost 5 bases, V lost 1 base, and 6 bases had no gene match. Germline CDR1 reads PRHDT; CDR2 reads FYEKMQ (reference sequence). The CDR3 runs to 15 residues. The CDR3, as DNA: TGTGCCAGCAGCTTAGCGGATAGCGGGAGTCACGAGCAGTACTTC. Translated: CASSLADSGSHEQYF.